This TCR beta chain comes out of a study of regulatory T cells in long-lasting Graves disease. For the study at large: Treatment with antithyroid drugs for over 5 years, together with positive TSH receptor antibodies, meant persistent Graves' disease. Whole-study results and caveats: Favored usage of TRBV28, TRBJ1-2 and TRBJ2-5 was recorded in persistent disease. Graves' patients with persistent disease showed TCR diversity lower than patients newly diagnosed.

HTBI primers from iRepertoire and Arm-PCR of CDR3 regions yielded the TCR beta libraries. MiXCR was run by TCRdb on the multiplex PCR reads, yielding one entry per CDR3 protein. Here the sample spans 700,000 or so distinct CDR3 sequences, around 30% being singletons. In this sample, this clonotype turned up a few times. Its antigen is not known. Time point noted: persistent/refractory GD, antithyroid drugs over 5 years with positive TRAb. Preparation of the TCR library used RNA extracted from PBMCs. The CDR3 sequence is 15 residues long. Trimming stripped 1 base from V and 8 bases from J, with 14 bases between. CDR1 MNHNS and CDR2 SASEGT come from the germline V gene.

J is TRBJ1-4 and V is TRBV6-1, with a tentative D call TRBD1 (6 bases). The sample in question was peripheral blood mononuclear cells (PBMCs), obtained when the disease was refractory, from a patient treated with antithyroid drugs. The TCR originated in a female donor with Graves disease. The CDR3, as DNA: TGTGCCAGCAGTGAAGGCACAGGGTGGGGAGAAAAACTGTTTTTT. Its translation is CASSEGTGWGEKLFF.